This TCR beta chain was sequenced during a study of cytomegalovirus exposure and HLA in healthy donors. Notes on the study in general: A list of more than 150 TCR beta chains associated with cytomegalovirus was given.

Vbeta (60) and Jbeta (13) primers were used in the PCR. Here immunoSEQ multiplex PCR was the method, and the copy in TCRdb shows in-frame clones only, minus some. The sample includes some 170,000 clones, about 71% of them seen just once. This clone was observed many times. The antigen is undetermined. This CDR3 has 16 amino acids. CDR1 is MNHNS, CDR2 SASEGT, per germline. Trimming cost V 3 bases and J 7 bases, with 18 bases left between them. Sequencing used PBMCs. This clonotype was sampled from a woman younger than 45 in good health and CMV-seronegative. The V and J genes are TRBV6-1 and TRBJ1-4, with D perhaps TRBD1 (6 bases). CDR3 region: CASSDGGDGSGEKLFF. DNA for the CDR3: TGTGCCAGCAGTGATGGGGGCGACGGCTCCGGTGAAAAACTGTTTTTT.